This T cell receptor beta chain stems from a study of T cells after yellow fever vaccination. The CDR3 is 14 residues long. CDR1 is ENHRY, CDR2 SYGVKD, per germline. The V and J ends lost 5 bases and 5 bases, in that order; junction bases with no gene match: 5. TCRdb reanalysed the 5' RACE reads using MiXCR and keeps one entry per CDR3 protein. Here the sample spans 600,000 to 750,000 distinct CDR3 sequences, more than 9% being singletons. Here the sequenced sample was PBMCs, taken on the day of the yellow fever booster vaccination. The genes are TRBV10-3 and TRBJ2-5, with TRBD2 matching 10 bases. The TCR originated in a man under 40 who received the YFV17D yellow fever vaccine. The CDR3 region is CAISLAGAGETQYF. CDR3 coding DNA: TGTGCCATCAGTCTAGCGGGGGCGGGGGAGACCCAGTACTTC.